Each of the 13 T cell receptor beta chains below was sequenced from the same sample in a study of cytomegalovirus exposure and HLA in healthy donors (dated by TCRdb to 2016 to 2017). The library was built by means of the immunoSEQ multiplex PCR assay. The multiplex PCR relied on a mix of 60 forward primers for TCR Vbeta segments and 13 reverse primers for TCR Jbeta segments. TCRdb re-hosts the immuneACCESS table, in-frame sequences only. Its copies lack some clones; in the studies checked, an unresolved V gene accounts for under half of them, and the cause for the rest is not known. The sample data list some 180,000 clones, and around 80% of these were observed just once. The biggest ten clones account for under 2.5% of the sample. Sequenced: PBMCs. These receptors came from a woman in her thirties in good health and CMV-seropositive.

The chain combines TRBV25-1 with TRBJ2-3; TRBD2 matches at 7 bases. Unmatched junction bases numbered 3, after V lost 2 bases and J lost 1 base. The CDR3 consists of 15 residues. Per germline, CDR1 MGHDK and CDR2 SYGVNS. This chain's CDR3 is CASSETRGGTDTQYF. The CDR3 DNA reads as TGTGCCAGCAGTGAAACCCGGGGGGGCACAGATACGCAGTATTTT.

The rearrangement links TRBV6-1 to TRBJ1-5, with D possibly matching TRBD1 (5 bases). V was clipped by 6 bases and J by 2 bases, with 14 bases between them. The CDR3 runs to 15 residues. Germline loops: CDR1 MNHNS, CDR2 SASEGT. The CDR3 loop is CASRRPGDGNQPQHF. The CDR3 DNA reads TGTGCCAGCAGACGACCGGGGGACGGCAATCAGCCCCAGCATTTT.

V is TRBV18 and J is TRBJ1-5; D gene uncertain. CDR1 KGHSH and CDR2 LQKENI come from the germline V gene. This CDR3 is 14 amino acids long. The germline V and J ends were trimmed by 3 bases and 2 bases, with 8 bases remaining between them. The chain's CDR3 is CASSPPGGNQPQHF. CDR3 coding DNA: TGTGCCAGCTCACCCCCGGGAGGCAATCAGCCCCAGCATTTT.

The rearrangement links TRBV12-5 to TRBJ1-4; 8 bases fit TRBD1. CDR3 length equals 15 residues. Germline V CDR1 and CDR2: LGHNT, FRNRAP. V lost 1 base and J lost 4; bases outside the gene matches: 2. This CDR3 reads CASGLAGGRNEKLFF. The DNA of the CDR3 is TGTGCTAGTGGTTTGGCAGGGGGCCGTAATGAAAAACTGTTTTTT.

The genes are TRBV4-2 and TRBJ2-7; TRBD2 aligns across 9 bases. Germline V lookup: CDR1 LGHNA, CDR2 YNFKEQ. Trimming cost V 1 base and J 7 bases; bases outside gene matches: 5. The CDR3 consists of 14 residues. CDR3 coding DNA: TGTGCCAGCAGCCAAGGGCCCCTAGCGGGAGAGCAGTACTTC. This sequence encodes CASSQGPLAGEQYF.

CDR3 protein: CASTPGQASTDTQYF. The CDR3 DNA is TGTGCCAGCACCCCGGGACAGGCAAGCACAGATACGCAGTATTTT. The chain uses TRBV9 and TRBJ2-3; 8 bases are shared with TRBD1. The germline V gene has CDR1 SGDLS and CDR2 YYNGEE. The CDR3 is 15 amino acids. Trimming removed 6 bases from V and 0 bases from J; junction bases left unmatched: 6.

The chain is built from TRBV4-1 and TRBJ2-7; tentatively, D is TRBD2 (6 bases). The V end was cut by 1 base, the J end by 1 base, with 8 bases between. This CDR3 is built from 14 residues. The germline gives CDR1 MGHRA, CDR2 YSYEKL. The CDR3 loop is CASSQGLASYEQYF. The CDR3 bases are TGCGCCAGCAGCCAAGGCCTAGCGTCCTACGAGCAGTACTTC.

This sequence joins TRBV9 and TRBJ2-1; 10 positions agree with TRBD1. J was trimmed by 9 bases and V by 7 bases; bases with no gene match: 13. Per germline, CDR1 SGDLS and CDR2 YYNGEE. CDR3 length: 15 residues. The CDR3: CASGAPGQGIPEQFF. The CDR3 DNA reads TGTGCCAGCGGAGCCCCGGGACAGGGGATTCCTGAGCAGTTCTTC.

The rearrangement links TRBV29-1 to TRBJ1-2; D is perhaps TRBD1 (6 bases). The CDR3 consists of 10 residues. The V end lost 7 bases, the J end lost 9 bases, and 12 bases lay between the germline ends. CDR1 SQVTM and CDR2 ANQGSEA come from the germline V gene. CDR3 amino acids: CSATGISYTF. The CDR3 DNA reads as TGCAGCGCCACAGGGATAAGCTACACCTTC.

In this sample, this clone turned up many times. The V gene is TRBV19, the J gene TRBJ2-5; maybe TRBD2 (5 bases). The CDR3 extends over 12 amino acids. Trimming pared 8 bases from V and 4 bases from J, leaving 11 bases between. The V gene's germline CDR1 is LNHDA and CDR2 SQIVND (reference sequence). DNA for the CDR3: TGTGCCAGTCGGCAGGCGGGAGAGACCCAGTACTTC. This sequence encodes CASRQAGETQYF.

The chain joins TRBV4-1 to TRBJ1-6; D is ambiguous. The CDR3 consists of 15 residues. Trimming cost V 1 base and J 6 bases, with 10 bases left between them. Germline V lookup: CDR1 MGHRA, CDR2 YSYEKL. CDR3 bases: TGCGCCAGCAGCCAAGTCCTGCCCAGTAATTCACCCCTCCACTTT. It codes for CASSQVLPSNSPLHF.

CDR3 sequence reads: CASSIQAGADYEQYF. In nucleotides, the CDR3 is TGTGCCAGTAGTATCCAAGCGGGGGCCGACTACGAGCAGTACTTC. The chain links TRBV19 to TRBJ2-7, with TRBD2 matching 8 bases. Per the germline V gene, CDR1 is LNHDA and CDR2 is SQIVND (reference sequence). This CDR3 region has 15 residues. After removal of 3 bases from V and 3 bases from J, the junction contained 7 bases not matched to a gene.

CDR3 region: CASNRDRDGNTEAFF. DNA for the CDR3: TGTGCCAGCAACCGGGACAGGGACGGGAACACTGAAGCTTTCTTT. V usage is TRBV27 and J usage is TRBJ1-1; 9 nucleotides match TRBD1. The CDR3 is 15 residues long. The germline CDR1 and CDR2 sequences are MNHEY and SMNVEV (reference sequence). After removal of 7 bases from V and 1 base from J, the junction contained 7 bases not matched to a gene.